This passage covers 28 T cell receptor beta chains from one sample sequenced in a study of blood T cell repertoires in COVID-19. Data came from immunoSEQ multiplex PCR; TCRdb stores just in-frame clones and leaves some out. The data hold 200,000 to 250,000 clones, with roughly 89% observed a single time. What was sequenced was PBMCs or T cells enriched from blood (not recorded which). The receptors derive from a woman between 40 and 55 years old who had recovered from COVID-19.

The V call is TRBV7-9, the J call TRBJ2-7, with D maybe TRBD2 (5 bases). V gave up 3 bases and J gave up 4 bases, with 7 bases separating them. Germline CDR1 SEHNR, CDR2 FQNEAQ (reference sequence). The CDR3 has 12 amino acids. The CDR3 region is CASSFSGYEQYV. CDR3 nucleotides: TGTGCCAGCAGCTTTTCGGGGTACGAGCAGTACGTC.

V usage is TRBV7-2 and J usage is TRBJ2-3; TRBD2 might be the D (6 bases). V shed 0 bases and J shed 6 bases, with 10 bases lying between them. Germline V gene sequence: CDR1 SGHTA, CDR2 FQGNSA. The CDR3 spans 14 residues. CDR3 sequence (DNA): TGTGCCAGCAGCTTAGCACGGGGGACCGATACGCAGTATTTT. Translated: CASSLARGTDTQYF. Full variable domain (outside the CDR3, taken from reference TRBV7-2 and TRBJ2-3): GAGVSQSPSNKVTEKGKDVELRCDPISGHTALYWYRQSLGQGLEFLIYFQGNSAPDKSGLPSDRFSAERTGGSVSTLTIQRTQQEDSAVYLCASSLARGTDTQYFGPGTRLTVL.

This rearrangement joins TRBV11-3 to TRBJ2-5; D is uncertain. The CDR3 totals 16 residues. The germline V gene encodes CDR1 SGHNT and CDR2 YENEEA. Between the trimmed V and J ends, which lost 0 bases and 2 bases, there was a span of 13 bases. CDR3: CASSLDYETHQETQYF. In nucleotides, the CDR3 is TGTGCCAGCAGCTTAGATTATGAAACTCATCAAGAGACCCAGTACTTC.

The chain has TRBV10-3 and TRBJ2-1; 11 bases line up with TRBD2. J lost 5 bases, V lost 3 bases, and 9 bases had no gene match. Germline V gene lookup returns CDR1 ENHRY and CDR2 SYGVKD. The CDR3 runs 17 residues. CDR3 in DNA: TGTGCCATCAGTGAACTAGCGGGAGAGCCCGGAGACAATGAGCAGTTCTTC. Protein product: CAISELAGEPGDNEQFF.

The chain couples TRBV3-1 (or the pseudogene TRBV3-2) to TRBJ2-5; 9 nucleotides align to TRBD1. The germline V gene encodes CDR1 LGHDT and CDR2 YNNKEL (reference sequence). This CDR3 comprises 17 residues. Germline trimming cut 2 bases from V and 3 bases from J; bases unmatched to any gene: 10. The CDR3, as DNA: TGTGCCAGCAGCCAACTCGGCACCGGGACAGGGAAAGAGACCCAGTACTTC. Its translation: CASSQLGTGTGKETQYF.

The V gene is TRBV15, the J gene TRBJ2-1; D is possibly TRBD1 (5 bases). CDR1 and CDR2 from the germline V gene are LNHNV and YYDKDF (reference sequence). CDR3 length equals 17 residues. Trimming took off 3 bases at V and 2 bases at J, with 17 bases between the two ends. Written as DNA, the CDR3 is TGTGCCACCAGCAGCCACACAGTGGACATAGCCTACAATGAGCAGTTCTTC. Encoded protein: CATSSHTVDIAYNEQFF.

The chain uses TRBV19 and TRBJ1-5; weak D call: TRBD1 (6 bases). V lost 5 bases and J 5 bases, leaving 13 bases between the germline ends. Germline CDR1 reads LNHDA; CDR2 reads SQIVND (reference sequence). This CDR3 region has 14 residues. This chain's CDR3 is CASSYSGAHQPQHF. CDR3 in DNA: TGTGCCAGTAGTTACTCAGGGGCGCATCAGCCCCAGCATTTT.

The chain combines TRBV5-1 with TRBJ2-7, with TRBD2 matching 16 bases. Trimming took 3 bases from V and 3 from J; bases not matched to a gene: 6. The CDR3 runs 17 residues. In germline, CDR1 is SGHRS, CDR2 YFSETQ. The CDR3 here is CASSYGTSGRDNYEQYF. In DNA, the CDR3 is TGCGCCAGCAGCTACGGGACTAGCGGGAGGGATAACTACGAGCAGTACTTC. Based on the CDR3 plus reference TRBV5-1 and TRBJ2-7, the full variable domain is KAGVTQTPRYLIKTRGQQVTLSCSPISGHRSVSWYQQTPGQGLQFLFEYFSETQRNKGNFPGRFSGRQFSNSRSEMNVSTLELGDSALYLCASSYGTSGRDNYEQYFGPGTRLTVT.

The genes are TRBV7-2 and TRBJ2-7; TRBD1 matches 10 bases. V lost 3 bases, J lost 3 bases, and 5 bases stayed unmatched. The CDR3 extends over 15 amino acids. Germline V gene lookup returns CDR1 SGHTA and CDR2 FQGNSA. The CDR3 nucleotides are TGTGCCAGCAGCTTCGACCGGGACAGGGGCTACGAGCAGTACTTC. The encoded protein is CASSFDRDRGYEQYF.

CDR3 region: CASSWGLAGGRTDTQYF. The CDR3 DNA is TGCGCCAGCAGCTGGGGGCTAGCGGGAGGTCGCACAGATACGCAGTATTTT. The chain couples TRBV5-1 to TRBJ2-3; 11 nucleotides align to TRBD2. CDR3 length: 17 amino acids. Germline V gene sequence: CDR1 SGHRS, CDR2 YFSETQ. J gave up 1 base and V 3 bases, and 7 bases lay outside the gene matches.

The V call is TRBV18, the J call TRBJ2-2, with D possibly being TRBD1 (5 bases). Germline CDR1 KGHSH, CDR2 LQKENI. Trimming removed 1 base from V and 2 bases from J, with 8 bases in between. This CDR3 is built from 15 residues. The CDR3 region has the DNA TGTGCCAGCTCACCACAGCAGGGAAACACCGGGGAGCTGTTTTTT. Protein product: CASSPQQGNTGELFF.

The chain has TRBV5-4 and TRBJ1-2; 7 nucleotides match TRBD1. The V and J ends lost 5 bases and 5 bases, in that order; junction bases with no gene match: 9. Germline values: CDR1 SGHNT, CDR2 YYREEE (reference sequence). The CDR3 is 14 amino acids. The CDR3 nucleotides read TGTGCCAGCAGTCAGCCCAGGGGGACATATGGCTACACCTTC. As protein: CASSQPRGTYGYTF.

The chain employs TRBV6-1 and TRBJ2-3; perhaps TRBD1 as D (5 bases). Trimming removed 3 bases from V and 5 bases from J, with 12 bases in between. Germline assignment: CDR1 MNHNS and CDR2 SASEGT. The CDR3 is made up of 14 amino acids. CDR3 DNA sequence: TGTGCCAGCAGTGACACCGTAGGGGTAGATACGCAGTATTTT. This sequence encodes CASSDTVGVDTQYF.

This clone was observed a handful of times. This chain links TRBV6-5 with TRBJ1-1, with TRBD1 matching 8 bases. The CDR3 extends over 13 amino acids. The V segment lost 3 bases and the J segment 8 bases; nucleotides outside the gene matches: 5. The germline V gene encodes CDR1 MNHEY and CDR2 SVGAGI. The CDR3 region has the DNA TGTGCCAGCAGTTATGACAGGGGCCGGGAAGCTTTCTTT. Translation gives CASSYDRGREAFF.

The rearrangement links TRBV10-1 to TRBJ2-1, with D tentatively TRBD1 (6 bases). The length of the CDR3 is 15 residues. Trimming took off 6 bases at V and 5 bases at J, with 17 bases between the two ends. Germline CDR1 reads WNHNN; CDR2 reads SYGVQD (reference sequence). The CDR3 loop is CASSSTGNPHNEQFF. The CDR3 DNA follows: TGCGCCAGCAGCTCAACAGGGAACCCTCACAATGAGCAGTTCTTC.

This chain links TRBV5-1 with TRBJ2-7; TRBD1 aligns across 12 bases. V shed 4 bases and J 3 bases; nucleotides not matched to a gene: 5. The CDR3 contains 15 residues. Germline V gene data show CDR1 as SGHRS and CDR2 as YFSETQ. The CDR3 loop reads CASSAGTGGNYEQYV. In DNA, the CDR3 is TGCGCCAGCAGCGCCGGGACAGGGGGCAACTACGAGCAGTACGTC.

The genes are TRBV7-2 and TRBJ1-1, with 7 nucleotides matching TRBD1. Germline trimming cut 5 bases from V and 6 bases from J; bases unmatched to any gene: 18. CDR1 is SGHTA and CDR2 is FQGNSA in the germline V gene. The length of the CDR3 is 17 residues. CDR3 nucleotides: TGTGCCAGCAGCCAACTCGTGAGGGGGCTAGGTTTGTCTGAAGCTTTCTTT. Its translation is CASSQLVRGLGLSEAFF.

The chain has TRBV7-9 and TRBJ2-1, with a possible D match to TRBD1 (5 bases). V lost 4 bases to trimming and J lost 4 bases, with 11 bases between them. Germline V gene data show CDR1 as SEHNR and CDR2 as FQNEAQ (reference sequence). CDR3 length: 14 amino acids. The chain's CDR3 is CASSSRTLYNEQFF. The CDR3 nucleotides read TGTGCCAGCAGCTCACGGACACTTTACAATGAGCAGTTCTTC.

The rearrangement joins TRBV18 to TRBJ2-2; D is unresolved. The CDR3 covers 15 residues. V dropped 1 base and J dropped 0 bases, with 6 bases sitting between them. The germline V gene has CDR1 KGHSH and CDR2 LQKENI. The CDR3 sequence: CASSPQLTNTGELFF. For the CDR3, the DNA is TGTGCCAGCTCACCACAGCTTACGAACACCGGGGAGCTGTTTTTT.

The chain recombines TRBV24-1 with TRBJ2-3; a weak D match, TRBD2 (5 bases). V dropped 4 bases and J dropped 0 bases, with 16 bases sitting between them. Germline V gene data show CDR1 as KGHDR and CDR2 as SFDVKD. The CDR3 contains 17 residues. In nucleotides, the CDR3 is TGTGCCACCAGTGACCGGACTGACACAACTAGCACAGATACGCAGTATTTT. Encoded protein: CATSDRTDTTSTDTQYF.

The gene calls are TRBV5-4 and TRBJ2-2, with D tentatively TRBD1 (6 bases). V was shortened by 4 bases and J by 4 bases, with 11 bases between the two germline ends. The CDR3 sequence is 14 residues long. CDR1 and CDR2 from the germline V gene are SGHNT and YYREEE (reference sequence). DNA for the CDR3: TGTGCCAGCAGCCGGGCAGGGGCCACCGGGGAGCTGTTTTTT. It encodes CASSRAGATGELFF.

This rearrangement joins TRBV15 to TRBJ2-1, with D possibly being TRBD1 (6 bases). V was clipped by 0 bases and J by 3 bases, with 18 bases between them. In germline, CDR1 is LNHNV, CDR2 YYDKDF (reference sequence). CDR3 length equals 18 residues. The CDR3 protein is CATSRDYGGSSDYNEQFF. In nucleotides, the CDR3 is TGTGCCACCAGCAGAGATTATGGGGGCAGCAGCGACTACAATGAGCAGTTCTTC.

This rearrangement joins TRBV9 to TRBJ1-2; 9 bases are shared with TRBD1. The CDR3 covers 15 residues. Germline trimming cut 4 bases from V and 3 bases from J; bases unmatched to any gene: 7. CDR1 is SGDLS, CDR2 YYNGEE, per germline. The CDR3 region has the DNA TGTGCCAGCAGCCCTGAGGGGACAGGGCACTATGGCTACACCTTC. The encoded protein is CASSPEGTGHYGYTF.

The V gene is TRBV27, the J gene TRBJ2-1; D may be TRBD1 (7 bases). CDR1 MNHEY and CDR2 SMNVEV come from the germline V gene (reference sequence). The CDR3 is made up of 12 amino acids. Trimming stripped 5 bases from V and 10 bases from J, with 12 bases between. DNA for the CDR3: TGTGCCAGCAGTGCGGGACAGCTCGAGCAGTTCTTC. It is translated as CASSAGQLEQFF.

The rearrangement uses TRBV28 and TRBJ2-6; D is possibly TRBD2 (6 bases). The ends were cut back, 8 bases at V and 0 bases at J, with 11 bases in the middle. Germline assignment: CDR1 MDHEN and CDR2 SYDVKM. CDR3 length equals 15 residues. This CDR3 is CASDGDSSGANVLTF. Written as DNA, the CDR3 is TGTGCCAGCGACGGGGACTCCTCTGGGGCCAACGTCCTGACTTTC.

The CDR3 DNA reads TGCAGTGCCAACAATTATGGCTACACCTTC. Protein: CSANNYGYTF. The chain uses TRBV20-1 and TRBJ1-2; no clear D gene. Germline CDR1 is DFQATT and CDR2 is SNEGSKA (reference sequence). V gave up 6 bases and J gave up 5 bases, with 7 bases separating them. This CDR3 has 10 residues.

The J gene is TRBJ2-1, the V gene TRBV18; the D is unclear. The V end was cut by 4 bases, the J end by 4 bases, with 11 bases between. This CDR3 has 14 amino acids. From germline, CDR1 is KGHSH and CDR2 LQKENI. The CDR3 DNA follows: TGTGCCAGCTCACGGAACAGCCAATACAATGAGCAGTTCTTC. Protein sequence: CASSRNSQYNEQFF.

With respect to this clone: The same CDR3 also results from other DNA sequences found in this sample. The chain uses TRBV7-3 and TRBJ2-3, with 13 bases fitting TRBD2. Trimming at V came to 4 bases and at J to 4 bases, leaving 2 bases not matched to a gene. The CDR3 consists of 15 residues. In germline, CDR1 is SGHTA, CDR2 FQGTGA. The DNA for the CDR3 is TGTGCCAGCAGCTCCGGACTAGCGGGAGCAGATACGCAGTATTTT. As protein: CASSSGLAGADTQYF.